The clone carrying this T cell receptor (beta chain) was picked up many times. Its antigen is as yet unknown. The source of the sample is a study of spatial heterogeneity in lung cancer. Study summary: Sequences of the beta chain were consistently detected in greater numbers than alpha-chain sequences.

Time point noted: sample taken at primary tumor resection. The input material, whole RNA from tumor, nontumor lung or frozen PBMC, was sequenced unsorted. Each CDR3 protein is one row after TCRdb ran MiXCR on the 5' RACE reads. The table has 14,000 or so distinct CDR3 sequences, approximately 4.8% seen once. Overall study results and limits: Tumor mutation count correlated with how many alpha and beta TCRs expanded intratumorally.

The TCR comes from a female donor with early-stage non-small cell lung cancer. The material sequenced was lung tumor tissue, taken at surgery.

Here the CDR3 DNA reads TGTGCCAGCAGAGCCAGACAACTAGGTGGAGATACGCAGTATTTT. Residues: CASRARQLGGDTQYF. The chain carries TRBV2 and TRBJ2-3; maybe TRBD2 (5 bases). Germline CDR1 is SNHLY and CDR2 is FYNNEI. The V and J ends lost 6 bases and 5 bases respectively, with 18 bases between them. CDR3 length: 15 amino acids. The entire variable domain, with the rest obtained from reference TRBV2 and TRBJ2-3, is as follows: EPEVTQTPSHQVTQMGQEVILRCVPISNHLYFYWYRQILGQKVEFLVSFYNNEISEKSEIFDDQFSVERPDGSNFTLKIRSTKLEDSAMYFCASRARQLGGDTQYFGPGTRLTVL.